The 8 T cell receptor beta chains below were found in one sample sequenced in a study of T cell repertoires in cytomegalovirus infection. These receptors have no identified antigens. TCRdb reanalysed the reads using MiXCR and keeps one entry per CDR3 protein. Among about 920,000 distinct CDR3 sequences listed, about a third were seen once. Sequenced here: cultured CD8+ T cells from PBMCs, sampled from culture after CMV antigen stimulation. The receptors derive from a human donor in good health (CMV status not recorded). Some clones in this sample may be carry-over from other donors' samples.

This clonotype was found a few times. The chain couples TRBV10-3 to TRBJ2-7, with 8 bases fitting TRBD2. Per the germline V gene, CDR1 is ENHRY and CDR2 is SYGVKD. V shed 3 bases and J 1 base; nucleotides not matched to a gene: 2. This CDR3 is 14 amino acids long. This chain's CDR3 is CAISDREGSYEQYV. CDR3 nucleotides: TGTGCCATCAGTGACCGGGAGGGATCCTACGAGCAGTACGTC.

This clonotype was detected many times. V and J are TRBV7-8 and TRBJ2-2; 8 bases line up with TRBD1. Looked up from germline, CDR1 is SGHVS and CDR2 is FQNEAQ. This CDR3 region has 16 residues. The ends lost 0 bases at V and 5 bases at J; junction bases unmatched: 5. The CDR3 region has the DNA TGTGCCAGCAGCTTAGCCTCAGGGGGCAGTACCGGGGAGCTGTTTTTT. Its translation is CASSLASGGSTGELFF.

The V gene is TRBV27, the J gene TRBJ1-5, with 7 bases that match TRBD1. CDR1 and CDR2 (germline): MNHEY, SMNVEV (reference sequence). The CDR3 is 16 amino acids. V was clipped by 5 bases and J by 0 bases; unmatched bases: 7. CDR3 sequence: CASSLGTADSNQPQHF. The CDR3 coding sequence is TGTGCCAGCAGTCTAGGGACAGCCGATAGCAATCAGCCCCAGCATTTT.

The CDR3 here is CASPAIVAVGNYGYTF. The CDR3 DNA reads as TGTGCCAGCCCCGCTATAGTGGCGGTGGGGAACTATGGCTACACCTTC. This chain links TRBV7-9 with TRBJ1-2; no clear D gene. Germline V CDR1 and CDR2: SEHNR, FQNEAQ (reference sequence). The CDR3 loop spans 16 amino acids. Trimming took 8 bases from V and 2 from J, leaving 21 bases between them.

This clonotype was counted a few times. The chain employs TRBV7-9 and TRBJ1-1, with D perhaps TRBD1 (6 bases). Germline values: CDR1 SEHNR, CDR2 FQNEAQ (reference sequence). This CDR3 is built from 16 residues. Trimming pared 4 bases from V and 0 bases from J, leaving 15 bases between. The chain's CDR3 is CASSSGQSRMNTEAFF. The CDR3 region has the DNA TGTGCCAGCAGCTCCGGACAGTCGAGGATGAACACTGAAGCTTTCTTT.

J is TRBJ2-1 and V is TRBV27; 9 nucleotides agree with TRBD1. Germline CDR1 is MNHEY and CDR2 is SMNVEV (reference sequence). The CDR3 length is 15 residues. V was pared by 4 bases and J by 7 bases, with 8 bases of the junction left unmatched. For the CDR3, the DNA is TGTGCCAGCAGTTCCCGGGACAGGGCGACGAATGAGCAGTTCTTC. Protein product: CASSSRDRATNEQFF.

This clonotype was recorded a few times. CDR3 in amino acids: CASSEGTRPETQYF. CDR3 sequence (DNA): TGTGCCAGCAGTGAAGGGACTAGACCAGAGACCCAGTACTTC. The chain uses TRBV2 and TRBJ2-5; 7 nucleotides align to TRBD2. Germline loops: CDR1 SNHLY, CDR2 FYNNEI. This CDR3 has 14 amino acids. V lost 1 base, J lost 4 bases, and 3 bases stayed unmatched.

Comments on this clonotype: A read error may explain this, as a much larger clone is one base away. The V gene is TRBV7-2, the J gene TRBJ2-2; possibly TRBD1 or TRBD2 for D (5 bases each). CDR3 length: 15 amino acids. Germline V CDR1 and CDR2: SGHTA, FQGNSA. CDR3 amino acids: CVSSSVGVQVGELFF. The CDR3 bases are TGTGTCAGCAGCTCCGTGGGGGTCCAGGTCGGGGAGCTGTTTTTT.